A single sample gave rise to the 22 T cell receptor beta chains below, sequenced in a study of human T cells and chemical hapten exposure. MiXCR, run by TCRdb on the RACE reads, gives a single entry per CDR3 protein. Among approximately 350,000 distinct CDR3 sequences listed, 6% to 8.5% were seen once. Time point described: patch test 1, 2 weeks after DPC sensitization. Treatment here: therapeutic diphenylcyclopropenone sensitization with weekly scalp DPC. Material: whole blood, obtained in connection with sensitization to the hapten diphenylcyclopropenone (DPC). The receptors were sampled from a woman under 30 with alopecia areata. Some clones in this sample may be carry-over from other donors' samples.

This clonotype was counted only a few times. V usage is TRBV2 and J usage is TRBJ2-3; D possibly uses TRBD1 or TRBD2 (5 bases each). The CDR3 totals 14 residues. The germline V gene has CDR1 SNHLY and CDR2 FYNNEI. Trimming cost V 7 bases and J 3 bases, with 14 bases left between them. For the CDR3, the DNA is TGTGCCAGCAATGTAGCCTGGGGGACAGATACGCAGTATTTT. Protein: CASNVAWGTDTQYF.

This clonotype appeared many times. The chain links TRBV29-1 to TRBJ2-7; D remains unclear. Trimming took off 1 base at V and 3 bases at J, with 4 bases between the two ends. The CDR3 spans 11 residues. The V gene's germline CDR1 is SQVTM and CDR2 ANQGSEA. DNA of the CDR3: TGCAGCGTTGAAGGGGACTACGAGCAGTACTTC. Amino acid sequence: CSVEGDYEQYF.

The chain carries TRBV7-9 and TRBJ1-1; no firm D call. Trimming removed 3 bases from V and 3 bases from J, with 14 bases in between. This CDR3 spans 15 amino acids. The germline V gene encodes CDR1 SEHNR and CDR2 FQNEAQ (reference sequence). The CDR3 spells CASSFHSDRDTEAFF. CDR3 sequence (DNA): TGTGCCAGCAGCTTTCATTCTGATCGGGACACTGAAGCTTTCTTT.

This clonotype was detected ten times or more. The chain carries TRBV10-3 and TRBJ2-2, with 8 bases aligning to TRBD1. CDR1 and CDR2 from the germline V gene are ENHRY and SYGVKD. The trim removed 2 bases at V and 5 bases at J, leaving 4 bases unmatched. This CDR3 has 15 amino acids. The CDR3 DNA sequence: TGTGCCATCAGTGAGAGGGGACAGGCGACCGGGGAGCTGTTTTTT. This codes for CAISERGQATGELFF.

Concerning this clonotype: A read error may explain this, as a much larger clone is one base away. This sequence joins TRBV6-2 or TRBV6-3 and TRBJ2-3; D is unclear. The CDR3 contains 13 residues. Trimming removed 0 bases from V and 4 bases from J, with 5 bases in between. CDR1 and CDR2 (germline): MNHEY, SVGEGT. The CDR3 spells CASSYSGADTQYF. CDR3 DNA: TGTGCCAGCAGTTACTCCGGCGCAGATACGCAGTATTTT.

This clonotype turned up a few times. The chain employs TRBV20-1 and TRBJ1-1; 9 bases match TRBD1. V dropped 5 bases and J dropped 4; count of bases not matched to a gene: 8. This CDR3 spans 14 amino acids. CDR1 is DFQATT and CDR2 is SNEGSKA in the germline V gene (reference sequence). In nucleotides, the CDR3 is TGCAGTGCTGCAGCGACAGGGGGATTCACTGAAGCTTTCTTT. Residues: CSAAATGGFTEAFF.

This clonotype has just a few counts. This chain connects TRBV6-5 to TRBJ1-2, with D possibly TRBD1 on 6 matching bases. The CDR3 sequence is 16 residues long. The V and J ends lost 0 bases and 4 bases respectively, with 15 bases between them. Germline V gives CDR1 MNHEY, CDR2 SVGAGI. CDR3 in DNA: TGTGCCAGCAGTTACTCACAGAAGGACAGCCCCTATGGCTACACCTTC. Translation gives CASSYSQKDSPYGYTF.

This clonotype was seen repeatedly, ten times or more. Written as DNA, the CDR3 is TGCAGCGTTGCACCGACAGGGGGGAAGGGGCTAGCCAAAAACATTCAGTACTTC. It specifies CSVAPTGGKGLAKNIQYF. The V and J genes are TRBV29-1 and TRBJ2-4; 9 bases are shared with TRBD1. With V trimmed by 4 bases and J by 0 bases, 13 bases remained unmatched. Per germline, CDR1 SQVTM and CDR2 ANQGSEA. The CDR3 sequence is 18 residues long.

This clonotype was counted a few times. V usage is TRBV10-3 and J usage is TRBJ2-2, with 7 bases aligning to TRBD1. CDR1 and CDR2 (germline): ENHRY, SYGVKD. The ends lost 8 bases at V and 6 bases at J; junction bases unmatched: 9. The CDR3 runs to 14 residues. The CDR3 DNA sequence: TGTGCCATCGTCTCGGGACAGTATTCCGGGGAGCTGTTTTTT. This sequence encodes CAIVSGQYSGELFF.

This clonotype was found a few times. The J gene is TRBJ2-3, the V gene TRBV7-2, with 9 bases identical to TRBD2. Germline CDR1 is SGHTA and CDR2 is FQGNSA. The CDR3 length is 13 residues. V lost 1 base, J lost 10 bases, and 3 bases stayed unmatched. The CDR3 DNA sequence: TGTGCCAGCAGCTTAGTTAGCGGGGGTCCGCAGTATTTT. The encoded protein is CASSLVSGGPQYF.

The CDR3 DNA reads TGTGCCAGCAGCCCAACTAACACAGATACGCAGTATTTT. The encoded protein is CASSPTNTDTQYF. The chain carries TRBV6-5 and TRBJ2-3, with D hard to call. Germline loops: CDR1 MNHEY, CDR2 SVGAGI. The CDR3 runs 13 residues. V was cut by 6 bases and J by 2 bases, with 9 bases left in between.

This rearrangement joins TRBV9 to TRBJ1-1, with TRBD1 identical over 10 bases. Germline CDR1 SGDLS, CDR2 YYNGEE. The junction had 6 bases not matched to a gene; V was cut back by 4 bases and J by 6 bases. This CDR3 is built from 14 residues. The CDR3 DNA reads as TGTGCCAGCAGCTTGCGACAGGGGGCCTCTGAAGCTTTCTTT. Protein sequence: CASSLRQGASEAFF. Full variable domain (missing parts from reference TRBV9 and TRBJ1-1): DSGVTQTPKHLITATGQRVTLRCSPRSGDLSVYWYQQSLDQGLQFLIQYYNGEERAKGNILERFSAQQFPDLHSELNLSSLELGDSALYFCASSLRQGASEAFFGQGTRLTVV.

This clonotype was seen at least ten times. This chain links TRBV7-9 with TRBJ2-3; unclear D gene. The germline V gene encodes CDR1 SEHNR and CDR2 FQNEAQ (reference sequence). The CDR3 has 12 amino acids. Trimming took 3 bases from V and 6 from J, leaving 7 bases between them. Here the CDR3 reads CASSFITDTQYF. The CDR3 DNA follows: TGTGCCAGCAGCTTTATAACGGATACGCAGTATTTT.

This clonotype occurred many times. V and J are TRBV5-5 and TRBJ2-5, with TRBD1 as a possible D gene (6 bases). CDR1 SGHKS and CDR2 YYEKEE come from the germline V gene (reference sequence). The CDR3 contains 14 residues. Trimming pared 4 bases from V and 1 base from J, leaving 11 bases between. The CDR3 protein is CASSPGQPQETQYF. The CDR3 region has the DNA TGTGCCAGCAGCCCCGGACAGCCCCAAGAGACCCAGTACTTC. The complete variable domain, with remaining parts taken from reference TRBV5-5 and TRBJ2-5, reads DAGVTQSPTHLIKTRGQQVTLRCSPISGHKSVSWYQQVLGQGPQFIFQYYEKEERGRGNFPDRFSARQFPNYSSELNVNALLLGDSALYLCASSPGQPQETQYFGPGTRLLVL.

The sample holds a few counts of this clonotype. The CDR3 DNA follows: TGTGCCAGCAGTATGGACGGGAACACCGGGGAGCTGTTTTTT. It translates to CASSMDGNTGELFF. V usage is TRBV6-2 or TRBV6-3 and J usage is TRBJ2-2, with D uncertain. The ends were cut back, 5 bases at V and 1 base at J, with 8 bases in the middle. The CDR3 is 14 amino acids. Per the germline V gene, CDR1 is MNHEY and CDR2 is SVGEGT.

V usage is TRBV12-3 or TRBV12-4 and J usage is TRBJ2-3; D gene ambiguous. The CDR3 is 12 amino acids. Trimming took off 4 bases at V and 6 bases at J, with 8 bases between the two ends. CDR3 DNA sequence: TGTGCCAGCAGTTCCCCTCAGGATACGCAGTATTTT. Amino acids: CASSSPQDTQYF.

This clonotype turned up a few times. The CDR3 nucleotides read TGTGCCAGCAGCCCGGCGGTCTGGAGTCTCCCGCCTGGCTACACCTTC. Encoded protein: CASSPAVWSLPPGYTF. The chain recombines TRBV5-6 with TRBJ1-2, with unresolved D. Trimming stripped 4 bases from V and 7 bases from J, with 23 bases between. The CDR3 contains 16 residues. From germline, CDR1 is SGHDT and CDR2 YYEEEE. Complete variable domain (other parts from reference TRBV5-6 and TRBJ1-2): DAGVTQSPTHLIKTRGQQVTLRCSPKSGHDTVSWYQQALGQGPQFIFQYYEEEERQRGNFPDRFSGHQFPNYSSELNVNALLLGDSALYLCASSPAVWSLPPGYTFGSGTRLTVV.

The chain carries TRBV12-5 and TRBJ1-5, with D perhaps TRBD1 (5 bases). CDR3 length: 15 residues. Trimming stripped 9 bases from V and 4 bases from J, with 19 bases between. CDR1 and CDR2 (germline): LGHNT, FRNRAP. CDR3 nucleotide sequence: TGTGCTAGCGGCAGGGCAGGCTCTATTAATCAGCCCCAGCATTTT. Translating gives CASGRAGSINQPQHF.

The chain joins TRBV11-1 to TRBJ2-3; D not certain. The V end lost 1 base, the J end lost 5 bases, and 13 bases lay between the germline ends. Germline loops: CDR1 SGHAT, CDR2 FQDESV (reference sequence). The CDR3 runs 15 residues. DNA of the CDR3: TGTGCCAGCAGCTTAGACGGGCAGAACCAAGATACGCAGTATTTT. It translates to CASSLDGQNQDTQYF. The entire variable domain, with the rest obtained from reference TRBV11-1 and TRBJ2-3, is as follows: EAEVAQSPRYKITEKSQAVAFWCDPISGHATLYWYRQILGQGPELLVQFQDESVVDDSQLPKDRFSAERLKGVDSTLKIQPAELGDSAMYLCASSLDGQNQDTQYFGPGTRLTVL.

This clonotype was observed a few times. V is TRBV6-2 or TRBV6-3 and J is TRBJ1-5; D is uncertain. V was pared by 2 bases and J by 5 bases, with 10 bases between. The CDR3 loop spans 14 amino acids. CDR1 and CDR2 (germline): MNHEY, SVGEGT. The CDR3 region is CASSYRPPYQPQHF. For the CDR3, the DNA is TGTGCCAGCAGTTACAGGCCGCCATATCAGCCCCAGCATTTT.

This clonotype was seen many times. V usage is TRBV12-3 or TRBV12-4 and J usage is TRBJ1-4, with 8 nucleotides matching TRBD1. The CDR3 runs to 13 residues. Losses at the gene ends were 1 base for V and 8 bases for J; bases not matched to a gene: 0. CDR3 sequence (DNA): TGTGCCAGCAGTTTAGGACAGGGGGAAAAACTGTTTTTT. Translation gives CASSLGQGEKLFF.

The chain carries TRBV2 and TRBJ1-6; D gene unclear. The germline V gene has CDR1 SNHLY and CDR2 FYNNEI. The CDR3 spans 15 residues. The V end lost 6 bases, the J end lost 6 bases, and 15 bases lay between the germline ends. The CDR3 loop is CASRVSSGSNSPLHF. CDR3 DNA sequence: TGTGCCAGCAGGGTCTCTTCCGGGAGTAATTCACCCCTCCACTTT.